This TCR beta chain was identified during a study of T cells after yellow fever vaccination. Study-wide findings and caveats: Among all clonotypes, a small share was observed in both CD4 and CD8 compartments. The study re-detected most primary-vaccination clones after the booster (about 95% CD4, almost 90% CD8). Peak timing came faster in the weaker secondary response, day 5 versus 15.

This clonotype was counted many times. Its antigen is unknown. Germline CDR1 reads SGHRS; CDR2 reads YFSETQ. The V end lost 0 bases, the J end lost 2 bases, and 8 bases lay between the germline ends. The CDR3 is 14 residues long. TCRdb recomputed calls from the 5' RACE reads with MiXCR, one row per CDR3 protein. In the table there are roughly 140,000 distinct CDR3 sequences, 7.7% of which are singletons. The receptor was derived from a man aged 25-45 years who received the YFV17D yellow fever vaccine. The sample consisted of CD4+ T cells sorted from PBMCs, taken 5 days after the yellow fever booster vaccination. The chain uses TRBV5-1 and TRBJ1-2; D is unclear. The CDR3 here is CASSLALDNYGYTF. In DNA form, the CDR3 reads TGCGCCAGCAGCTTGGCCTTGGACAACTATGGCTACACCTTC.